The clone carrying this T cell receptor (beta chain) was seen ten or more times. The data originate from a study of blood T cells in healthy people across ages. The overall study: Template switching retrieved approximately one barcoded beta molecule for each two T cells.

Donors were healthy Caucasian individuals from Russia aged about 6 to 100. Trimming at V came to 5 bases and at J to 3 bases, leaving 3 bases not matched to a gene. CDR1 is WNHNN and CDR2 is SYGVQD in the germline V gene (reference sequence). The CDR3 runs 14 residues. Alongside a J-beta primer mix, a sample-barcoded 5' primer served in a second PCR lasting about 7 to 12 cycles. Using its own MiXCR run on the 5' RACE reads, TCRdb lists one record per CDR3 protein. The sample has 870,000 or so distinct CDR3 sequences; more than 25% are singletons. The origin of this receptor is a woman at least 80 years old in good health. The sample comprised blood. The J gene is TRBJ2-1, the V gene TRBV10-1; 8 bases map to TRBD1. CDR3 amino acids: CASSRTGSYNEQFF. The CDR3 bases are TGCGCCAGCAGTAGGACAGGGAGCTACAATGAGCAGTTCTTC.